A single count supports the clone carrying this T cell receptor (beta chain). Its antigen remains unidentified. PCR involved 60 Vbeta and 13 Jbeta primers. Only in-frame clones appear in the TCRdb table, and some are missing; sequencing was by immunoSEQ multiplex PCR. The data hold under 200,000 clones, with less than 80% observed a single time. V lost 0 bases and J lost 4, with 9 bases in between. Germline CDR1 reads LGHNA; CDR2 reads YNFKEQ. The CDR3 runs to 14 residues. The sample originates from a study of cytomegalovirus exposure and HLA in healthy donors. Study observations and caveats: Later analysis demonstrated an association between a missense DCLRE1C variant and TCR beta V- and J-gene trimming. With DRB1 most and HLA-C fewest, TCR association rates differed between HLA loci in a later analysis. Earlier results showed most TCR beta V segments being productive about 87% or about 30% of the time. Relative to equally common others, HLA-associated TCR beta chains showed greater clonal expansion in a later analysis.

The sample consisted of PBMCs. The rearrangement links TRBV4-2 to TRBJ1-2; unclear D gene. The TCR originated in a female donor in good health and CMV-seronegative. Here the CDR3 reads CASSQETEPYGYTF. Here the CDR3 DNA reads TGTGCCAGCAGCCAAGAGACGGAGCCCTATGGCTACACCTTC.